The 10 T cell receptor beta chains below all came from one sample that was sequenced in a study of OX40 agonist ivuxolimab in advanced cancers. Sequenced by immunoSEQ multiplex PCR; TCRdb stores in-frame clones only, minus some. The table includes around 70,000 clones, around 80% detected once. This specimen consisted of CD4+ or CD8+ T cells sorted from blood, obtained in a trial of the OX40 agonist ivuxolimab. Receptors were obtained from an adult with an advanced solid tumor such as melanoma, head and neck, liver or kidney cancer.

The chain has TRBV2 and TRBJ1-2; 9 bases fit TRBD1. Per the germline V gene, CDR1 is SNHLY and CDR2 is FYNNEI. The CDR3 has 12 amino acids. V trimming: 7 bases; J trimming: 8 bases; junction bases outside the gene matches: 5. CDR3 DNA sequence: TGTGCCAGCACCGACAGGGGGAAGGGCTACACCTTC. It is translated as CASTDRGKGYTF.

V and J are TRBV9 and TRBJ1-2; 7 bases line up with TRBD1. Germline-derived CDR1 and CDR2 are SGDLS and YYNGEE. The CDR3 consists of 14 residues. V was pared by 6 bases and J by 8 bases, with 13 bases of the junction left unmatched. In DNA, the CDR3 is TGTGCCAGCACTACAACCGGGACAGTGGAAGGCTACACCTTC. Its protein product is CASTTTGTVEGYTF.

This clone turned up a few times. V and J are TRBV28 and TRBJ2-5; TRBD1 matches 8 bases. Per the germline V gene, CDR1 is MDHEN and CDR2 is SYDVKM. This CDR3 region has 14 residues. V shed 6 bases and J 3 bases; nucleotides not matched to a gene: 6. The CDR3 DNA follows: TGTGCCAGCAGCAGCCCGGACAGGGAAGAGACCCAGTACTTC. This translates into CASSSPDREETQYF.

V usage is TRBV7-2 and J usage is TRBJ1-5, with a tentative D call TRBD1 (6 bases). Germline CDR1 and CDR2: SGHTA and FQGNSA. This CDR3 comprises 19 residues. Trimming stripped 5 bases from V and 4 bases from J, with 27 bases between. The CDR3 sequence: CASSRYVGGGEGWNQPQHF. The CDR3 DNA is TGTGCCAGCAGCCGCTATGTGGGGGGCGGGGAAGGCTGGAATCAGCCCCAGCATTTT. The full variable domain, completed using reference TRBV7-2 and TRBJ1-5, is GAGVSQSPSNKVTEKGKDVELRCDPISGHTALYWYRQSLGQGLEFLIYFQGNSAPDKSGLPSDRFSAERTGGSVSTLTIQRTQQEDSAVYLCASSRYVGGGEGWNQPQHFGDGTRLSIL.

This clone was seen more than once but under ten times. The V call is TRBV11-2, the J call TRBJ2-7; TRBD2 agrees at 8 bases. There are 18 residues in the CDR3. CDR1 and CDR2 from the germline V gene are SGHAT and FQNNGV. Trimming cost V 3 bases and J 6 bases; bases outside gene matches: 19. DNA for the CDR3: TGTGCCAGCAGCTTGATAAGGGCTAGATTAGCGGGAAAGGGCGAGCAGTACTTC. Its translation is CASSLIRARLAGKGEQYF.

This clone has only one observation. The chain employs TRBV7-2 and TRBJ2-3; no clear D. The ends were cut back, 0 bases at V and 8 bases at J, with 9 bases in the middle. The CDR3 runs 13 residues. Germline lookup yields CDR1 SGHTA and CDR2 FQGNSA. CDR3 bases: TGTGCCAGCAGCTTAGCCACAAAGGGTACGCAGTATTTT. This codes for CASSLATKGTQYF. The entire variable domain, with the rest obtained from reference TRBV7-2 and TRBJ2-3, is as follows: GAGVSQSPSNKVTEKGKDVELRCDPISGHTALYWYRQSLGQGLEFLIYFQGNSAPDKSGLPSDRFSAERTGGSVSTLTIQRTQQEDSAVYLCASSLATKGTQYFGPGTRLTVL.

The chain combines TRBV19 with TRBJ2-6; 8 bases line up with TRBD1. V lost 1 base, J lost 1 base, and 3 bases stayed unmatched. CDR3 length: 17 residues. In germline, CDR1 is LNHDA, CDR2 SQIVND (reference sequence). This chain's CDR3 is CASSIGTGRSGANVLTF. The CDR3 coding sequence is TGTGCCAGTAGTATAGGGACAGGGAGATCTGGGGCCAACGTCCTGACTTTC. The full variable domain, with the rest looked up from reference TRBV19 and TRBJ2-6, is DGGITQSPKYLFRKEGQNVTLSCEQNLNHDAMYWYRQDPGQGLRLIYYSQIVNDFQKGDIAEGYSVSREKKESFPLTVTSAQKNPTAFYLCASSIGTGRSGANVLTFGAGSRLTVL.

The V gene is TRBV19, the J gene TRBJ2-2, with TRBD1 matching 9 bases. Losses at the gene ends were 6 bases for V and 6 bases for J; bases not matched to a gene: 2. CDR3 length: 13 amino acids. CDR1 and CDR2 (germline): LNHDA, SQIVND (reference sequence). The DNA of the CDR3 is TGTGCCAGTAGGGGACAGGGCCCCGGGGAGCTGTTTTTT. It translates to CASRGQGPGELFF.

The V gene is TRBV27, the J gene TRBJ1-6; D is perhaps TRBD1 (5 bases). V was trimmed by 3 bases and J by 8 bases, leaving 8 bases between them. Per germline, CDR1 MNHEY and CDR2 SMNVEV (reference sequence). There are 13 residues in the CDR3. CDR3 sequence reads: CASSLQGYSPLHF. DNA of the CDR3: TGTGCCAGCAGTTTGCAGGGTTATTCACCCCTCCACTTT.

The rearrangement joins TRBV5-5 to TRBJ1-5, with D unresolved. The CDR3 consists of 13 residues. Germline V gives CDR1 SGHKS, CDR2 YYEKEE (reference sequence). Trimming took 0 bases from V and 0 from J, leaving 1 base between them. The CDR3 coding sequence is TGTGCCAGCAGCTTGGATAGCAATCAGCCCCAGCATTTT. Protein: CASSLDSNQPQHF.